The rows below give T cell receptor beta chains drawn from one sample of a study of response to subunit inactivated influenza vaccine. Each CDR3 protein is one row after TCRdb ran MiXCR on the RT-PCR reads. Among 650,000 to 850,000 distinct CDR3 sequences listed, about 15% were seen once. Sequenced here: PBMCs from blood, sampled less than 15 days before vaccination. The source is a man aged 50-59 years who received an inactivated influenza vaccine. CDR3s include the opening cysteine and the closing phenylalanine or tryptophan. The D gene is left open where the match is weak. Size is stated for part of the rows, as once, few or many counts, or as a class when the clone is expanded.

v_gene	abundance	j_gene	d_gene	CDR3nt	CDR3aa
TRBV6-2/TRBV6-3	few	TRBJ1-1	TRBD1	TGTGCCAGCAGCCCGTTCCCGGGACAGGGGGCGAGGACTGAAGCTTTCTTT	CASSPFPGQGARTEAFF
TRBV5-1	few	TRBJ2-7	TRBD2	TGCGCCAGCAGCTTCCGTCCCGGGACTAGCGGGCAGCAGGTGTACTTC	CASSFRPGTSGQQVYF
TRBV29-1	few	TRBJ2-5	TRBD2	TGCAGCGTTGCCGGGGGGGGCGAGACCCAGTACTTC	CSVAGGGETQYF
TRBV6-5	few	TRBJ2-7	NA	TGTGCCAGCAGTTACGCCAGGGGAAGGTACGAGCAGTACTTC	CASSYARGRYEQYF
TRBV5-6	NA	TRBJ1-2	NA	TGTGCCAGCAGCCCACAGAATTACTATGGCTACACCTTC	CASSPQNYYGYTF
TRBV7-9	NA	TRBJ1-4	NA	TGTGCCAGCAGCTCCTCGATAGTACTGTTTTTT	CASSSSIVLFF
TRBV7-3	few	TRBJ1-2	NA	TGTGCCAGCAGCCTCGACAGGAAAGGGCCAGGGGGCTACACCTTC	CASSLDRKGPGGYTF
TRBV6-1	few	TRBJ2-5	NA	TGTGCCAGCAGGTACAGCATAGAGACCCAGTACTTC	CASRYSIETQYF
TRBV2	few	TRBJ2-5	TRBD2	TGTGCCAGCAGCGAAAGGCTAGCGGGGGTTGAGACCCAGTACTTC	CASSERLAGVETQYF
TRBV7-2	NA	TRBJ2-7	TRBD2	TGTGCCAGCAGCTTAATTTCTAGTCTAGCGGGAGCCGAGCAGTACTTC	CASSLISSLAGAEQYF
TRBV28	many	TRBJ2-7	TRBD2	TGTGCCAGCAGTCACCCCTTTGCGGGAGGCCTAGAGCAGTACTTC	CASSHPFAGGLEQYF
TRBV3-1	few	TRBJ1-5	NA	TGTGCCAGCAACCCGGAGGGGTTAAATCAGCCCCAGCATTTT	CASNPEGLNQPQHF
TRBV6-2/TRBV6-3	few	TRBJ1-1	NA	TGTGCCAGCAGTTACTCGATCAGGGGAAACACTGAAGCTTTCTTT	CASSYSIRGNTEAFF